One sample yielded the 24 T cell receptor beta chains listed below, sequenced in a study of blood T cell repertoires in COVID-19. Profiling relied on immunoSEQ multiplex PCR, and the TCRdb table lists in-frame clones only, not all of them. The table shows hundreds of thousands of clones, with more than 75% occurring only once. Material for sequencing was peripheral blood. These receptor sequences come from a woman in her 30s who had recovered from COVID-19.

The rearrangement links TRBV6-5 to TRBJ2-7, with 13 positions matching TRBD2. Germline CDR1 and CDR2: MNHEY and SVGAGI. The CDR3 length is 15 residues. V lost 1 base and J lost 4; bases outside the gene matches: 1. The CDR3 DNA reads TGTGCCAGCAGTTACTGGACTAGCGGGGGTTACGAGCAGTACTTC. Translating it yields CASSYWTSGGYEQYF.

The J gene is TRBJ2-4, the V gene TRBV7-2, with 7 bases fitting TRBD2. The junction had 10 bases not matched to a gene; V was cut back by 2 bases and J by 6 bases. Germline V gives CDR1 SGHTA, CDR2 FQGNSA. The CDR3 is 16 amino acids. The CDR3 DNA reads TGTGCCAGCAGCTTAACCGTAACGCGGGGGACAAACATTCAGTACTTC. It encodes CASSLTVTRGTNIQYF.

The chain has TRBV5-5 and TRBJ1-2; TRBD1 matches 10 bases. This CDR3 region has 13 residues. CDR1 and CDR2 (germline): SGHKS, YYEKEE (reference sequence). V lost 5 bases and J lost 8; bases outside the gene matches: 6. The CDR3 DNA follows: TGTGCCAGCAGACCCGGGACAGGGGTCGGCTACACCTTC. This codes for CASRPGTGVGYTF.

The chain couples TRBV6-5 to TRBJ2-5; 10 bases are a match to TRBD1. The CDR3 consists of 15 residues. CDR1 is MNHEY and CDR2 is SVGAGI in the germline V gene. V lost 5 bases to trimming and J lost 9 bases; unmatched junction nucleotides: 12. The CDR3 loop is CASSTARTGGWPQYF. CDR3 coding DNA: TGTGCCAGCAGTACTGCCCGGACAGGGGGATGGCCCCAGTACTTC.

V gene TRBV19 combines with J gene TRBJ1-5; TRBD1 agrees at 7 bases. From germline, CDR1 is LNHDA and CDR2 SQIVND (reference sequence). The CDR3 runs 15 residues. V trimming: 3 bases; J trimming: 0 bases; junction bases outside the gene matches: 2. The CDR3 is CASSMGQRSNQPQHF. DNA for the CDR3: TGTGCCAGTAGTATGGGACAGCGTAGCAATCAGCCCCAGCATTTT.

The genes are TRBV24-1 and TRBJ2-1; D is uncertain. V shed 9 bases and J shed 6 bases, with 5 bases lying between them. Germline V CDR1 and CDR2: KGHDR, SFDVKD. CDR3 length equals 10 residues. The CDR3 spells CATGPNEQFF. The DNA of the CDR3 is TGTGCCACCGGCCCCAATGAGCAGTTCTTC.

The CDR3 sequence is CASTPGRNNEQFF. The DNA of the CDR3 is TGTGCCAGTACCCCTGGGCGAAACAATGAGCAGTTCTTC. The chain carries TRBV19 and TRBJ2-1; D not certain. The ends were cut back, 7 bases at V and 5 bases at J, with 12 bases in the middle. This CDR3 has 13 amino acids. CDR1 LNHDA and CDR2 SQIVND come from the germline V gene (reference sequence).

This sequence joins TRBV28 and TRBJ1-5; 7 bases align to TRBD1. This CDR3 contains 15 residues. Germline V lookup: CDR1 MDHEN, CDR2 SYDVKM. The V segment lost 2 bases and the J segment 6 bases; nucleotides outside the gene matches: 7. The CDR3 loop reads CASSLTGDGGQPQHF. The CDR3 coding sequence is TGTGCCAGCAGTTTAACAGGGGACGGGGGTCAGCCCCAGCATTTT.

The chain is built from TRBV7-9 and TRBJ1-1; no clear D. This CDR3 has 14 residues. Trimming shortened V by 6 bases and J by 2 bases, and 13 bases separated the two germline ends. Germline V CDR1 and CDR2: SEHNR, FQNEAQ (reference sequence). CDR3 residues: CASSPSGRNTEAFF. CDR3 in DNA: TGTGCCAGCAGTCCGTCGGGGAGAAACACTGAAGCTTTCTTT.

The table lists this clone with a count of one. The chain links TRBV9 to TRBJ2-5, with 8 bases fitting TRBD2. The CDR3 spans 14 residues. J gave up 4 bases and V 3 bases, and 5 bases lay outside the gene matches. Germline V gene lookup returns CDR1 SGDLS and CDR2 YYNGEE. DNA of the CDR3: TGTGCCAGCAGCGAAAGCGGGAGAAGAGAGACCCAGTACTTC. Translating it yields CASSESGRRETQYF.

The J gene is TRBJ1-4, the V gene TRBV4-1; D is unclear. CDR3 length: 14 amino acids. The V gene lost 0 bases and the J gene lost 5 bases, with 7 bases spanning the gap. The germline V gene has CDR1 MGHRA and CDR2 YSYEKL. CDR3 DNA sequence: TGCGCCAGCAGCCAAGAAGTAACAAATGAAAAACTGTTTTTT. It codes for CASSQEVTNEKLFF.

The chain uses TRBV3-1 (or the pseudogene TRBV3-2) and TRBJ1-3, with D uncertain. The germline CDR1 and CDR2 sequences are LGHDT and YNNKEL (reference sequence). The length of the CDR3 is 13 residues. V lost 2 bases and J lost 2, with 4 bases in between. The CDR3 region is CASSQLAGNTIYF. DNA for the CDR3: TGTGCCAGCAGCCAACTAGCTGGAAACACCATATATTTT.

The chain links TRBV19 to TRBJ2-1; unclear D gene. The CDR3 is made up of 14 amino acids. Germline-derived CDR1 and CDR2 are LNHDA and SQIVND (reference sequence). V lost 2 bases to trimming and J lost 8 bases, with 13 bases between them. CDR3 bases: TGTGCCAGTAGTATAACGTGGGCTTACGATGAGCAGTTCTTC. The encoded protein is CASSITWAYDEQFF.

This clone was seen a single time. One junction end disagrees with the germline gene, perhaps due to a read error. The rearrangement joins TRBV11-2 to TRBJ1-1; no definite D call. This CDR3 has 14 amino acids. Germline-derived CDR1 and CDR2 are SGHAT and FQNNGV. The CDR3 reads CASTLGTKPREAFF. The DNA of the CDR3 is TGTGCCAGCACCTTAGGCACCAAGCCCCGTGAAGCTTTCTTT.

The genes are TRBV19 and TRBJ1-5, with TRBD1 as a possible D gene (5 bases). CDR1 and CDR2 (germline): LNHDA, SQIVND (reference sequence). Trimming took 1 base from V and 8 from J, leaving 15 bases between them. The CDR3 covers 15 residues. The CDR3 nucleotides read TGTGCCAGTAGTATAGGGGTCCGGGGGAGGGAGCCCCAGCATTTT. Amino acids: CASSIGVRGREPQHF.

The chain uses TRBV13 and TRBJ2-7; D unresolved. Trimming left V 4 bases short and J 1 base short, with 11 bases between. This CDR3 contains 14 residues. Per the germline V gene, CDR1 is PRHDT and CDR2 is FYEKMQ (reference sequence). The CDR3 region is CASSSPDSSYEQYF. DNA of the CDR3: TGTGCCAGCAGCTCCCCCGACTCGTCCTACGAGCAGTACTTC.

Concerning this clone: The sample has other DNA sequences that encode this CDR3 too. The rearrangement links TRBV28 to TRBJ2-7; 9 positions match TRBD1. The germline gives CDR1 MDHEN, CDR2 SYDVKM. This CDR3 contains 14 residues. J gave up 3 bases and V 6 bases, and 6 bases lay outside the gene matches. DNA of the CDR3: TGTGCCAGCAGAACCGGGACAGGGTTCTACGAGCAGTACTTC. This translates into CASRTGTGFYEQYF.

This clone was detected once. V is TRBV25-1 and J is TRBJ1-2; TRBD1 is a possible D gene (5 bases). Germline lookup yields CDR1 MGHDK and CDR2 SYGVNS. V was pared by 2 bases and J by 5 bases, with 6 bases between. The CDR3 length is 12 residues. CDR3 sequence reads: CASSEQGYGYTF. The CDR3 DNA follows: TGTGCCAGCAGTGAACAGGGTTATGGCTACACCTTC.

DNA for the CDR3: TGTGCCAGCAGTTGGGCAGTCAATCAGCCCCAGCATTTT. This translates into CASSWAVNQPQHF. This rearrangement joins TRBV6-2 or TRBV6-3 to TRBJ1-5; D is unclear. The V gene lost 4 bases and the J gene lost 3 bases, with 7 bases spanning the gap. This CDR3 has 13 residues. The germline V gene encodes CDR1 MNHEY and CDR2 SVGEGT.

CDR3 sequence: CASSAETGWAGELFF. The CDR3 nucleotides are TGTGCCAGCAGCGCCGAGACAGGGTGGGCCGGGGAGCTGTTTTTT. The genes are TRBV11-1 and TRBJ2-2; 7 positions match TRBD1. V lost 5 bases, J lost 6 bases, and 9 bases stayed unmatched. Germline V gene data show CDR1 as SGHAT and CDR2 as FQDESV (reference sequence). The CDR3 is 15 residues long.

The chain recombines TRBV29-1 with TRBJ1-1; TRBD1 is a possible D gene (5 bases). The CDR3 runs to 12 residues. The germline CDR1 and CDR2 sequences are SQVTM and ANQGSEA. V was cut by 8 bases and J by 4 bases, with 14 bases left in between. CDR3 residues: CSFRQGGTEAFF. In nucleotides, the CDR3 is TGCAGCTTCCGGCAGGGAGGCACTGAAGCTTTCTTT. Full variable domain (rest looked up from reference TRBV29-1 and TRBJ1-1): SAVISQKPSRDICQRGTSLTIQCQVDSQVTMMFWYRQQPGQSLTLIATANQGSEATYESGFVIDKFPISRPNLTFSTLTVSNMSPEDSSIYLCSFRQGGTEAFFGQGTRLTVV.

This chain links TRBV28 with TRBJ2-7; TRBD2 matches 8 bases. The CDR3 has 14 amino acids. Germline V gene sequence: CDR1 MDHEN, CDR2 SYDVKM. V lost 4 bases to trimming and J lost 4 bases; unmatched junction nucleotides: 6. CDR3 loop: CASSYLAGGYEQYF. As DNA, the CDR3 is TGTGCCAGCAGTTATCTAGCGGGTGGTTACGAGCAGTACTTC.

The chain recombines TRBV5-1 with TRBJ2-2, with D maybe TRBD2 (7 bases). The germline V gene has CDR1 SGHRS and CDR2 YFSETQ. The CDR3 has 14 residues. Trimming took off 4 bases at V and 4 bases at J, with 11 bases between the two ends. The DNA for the CDR3 is TGCGCCAGCAGCGCGGGGGCCGGCACCGGGGAGCTGTTTTTT. Translating it yields CASSAGAGTGELFF.

The chain combines TRBV6-5 with TRBJ2-3; 11 bases fit TRBD1. This CDR3 comprises 14 residues. Germline V lookup: CDR1 MNHEY, CDR2 SVGAGI. With 6 bases clipped from V and 9 bases from J, the junction kept 8 bases outside the gene matches. Here the CDR3 reads CASRSWTGGRTQYF. CDR3 nucleotide sequence: TGTGCCAGCAGATCGTGGACAGGGGGCCGAACGCAGTATTTT.